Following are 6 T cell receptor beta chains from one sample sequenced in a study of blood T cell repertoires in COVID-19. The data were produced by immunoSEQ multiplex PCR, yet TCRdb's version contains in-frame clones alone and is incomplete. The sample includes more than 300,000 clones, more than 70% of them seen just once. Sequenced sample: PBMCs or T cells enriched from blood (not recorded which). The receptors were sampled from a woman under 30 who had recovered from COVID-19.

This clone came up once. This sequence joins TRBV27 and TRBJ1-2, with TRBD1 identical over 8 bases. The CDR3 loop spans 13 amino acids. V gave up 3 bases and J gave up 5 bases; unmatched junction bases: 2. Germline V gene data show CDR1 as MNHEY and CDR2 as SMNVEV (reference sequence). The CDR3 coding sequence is TGTGCCAGCAGTTTGACAGGGGATTATGGCTACACCTTC. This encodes CASSLTGDYGYTF.

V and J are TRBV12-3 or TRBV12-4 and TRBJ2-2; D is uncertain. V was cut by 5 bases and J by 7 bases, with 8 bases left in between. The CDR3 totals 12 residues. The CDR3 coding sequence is TGTGCCAGCAGTGCCCAGGTCGGGGAGCTGTTTTTT. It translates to CASSAQVGELFF.

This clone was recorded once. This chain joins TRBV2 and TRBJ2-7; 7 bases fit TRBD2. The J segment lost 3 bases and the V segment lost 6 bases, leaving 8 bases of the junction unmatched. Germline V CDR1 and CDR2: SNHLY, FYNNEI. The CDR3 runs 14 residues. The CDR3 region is CASREGRGSYEQYF. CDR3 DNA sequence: TGTGCCAGCAGGGAGGGGAGGGGAAGCTACGAGCAGTACTTC.

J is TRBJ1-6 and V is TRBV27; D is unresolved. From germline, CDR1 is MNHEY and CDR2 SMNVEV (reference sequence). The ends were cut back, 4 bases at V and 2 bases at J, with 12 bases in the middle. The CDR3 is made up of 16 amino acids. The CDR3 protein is CASSSQTTPYNSPLHF. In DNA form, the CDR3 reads TGTGCCAGCAGTTCCCAGACTACCCCCTATAATTCACCCCTCCACTTT.

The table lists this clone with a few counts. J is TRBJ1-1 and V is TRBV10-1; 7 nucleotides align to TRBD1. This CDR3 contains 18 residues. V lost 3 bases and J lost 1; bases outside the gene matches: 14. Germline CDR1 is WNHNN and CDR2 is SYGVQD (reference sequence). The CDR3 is CASSDRGGQQDKNTEAFF. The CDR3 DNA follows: TGCGCCAGCAGTGATCGGGGGGGACAGCAGGATAAGAACACTGAAGCTTTCTTT.

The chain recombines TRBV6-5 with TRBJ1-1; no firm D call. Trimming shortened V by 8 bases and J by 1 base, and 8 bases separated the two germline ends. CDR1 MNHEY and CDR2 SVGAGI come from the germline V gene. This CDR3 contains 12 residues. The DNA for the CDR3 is TGTGCCAGCCTCGTGTGGAACACTGAAGCTTTCTTT. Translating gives CASLVWNTEAFF.